This paragraph covers one T cell receptor beta chain sequence. V was clipped by 5 bases and J by 4 bases; unmatched bases: 9. The CDR3 sequence is 16 residues long. Germline V gene lookup returns CDR1 SGHAT and CDR2 FQNNGV. The data were taken from a study of Graves' ophthalmopathy and Graves' hyperthyroidism. RNA transcripts were the source from which TCR beta CDR3 regions were amplified. RT-PCR with HTBI primers came first, then second-round multiplex PCR. TCRdb itself ran the multiplex PCR reads through MiXCR, one entry per CDR3 protein. This repertoire shows about 340,000 distinct CDR3 sequences, roughly 15% found once; its top ten account for roughly an eighth. The diagnostic workup employed clinical symptoms, serum thyroxine, TRAb, thyroid ultrasound and orbital computed tomography.

The sample consisted of peripheral blood. The rearrangement joins TRBV11-2 to TRBJ2-2; 8 bases match TRBD2. The sequence came from an adult man with Graves' ophthalmopathy. CDR3 sequence reads: CASSALAGRGTGELFF. CDR3 sequence (DNA): TGTGCCAGCAGCGCCCTAGCCGGGAGGGGCACCGGGGAGCTGTTTTTT.